The 6 T cell receptor beta chains reported below all come from one sample, sequenced in a study of blood T cells in healthy people across ages. Primed by a sample-barcoded 5' primer and a J-beta primer mix, a second PCR proceeded for 7 to 11 cycles. Using its own MiXCR run on the 5' RACE reads, TCRdb lists one record per CDR3 protein. The table lists around 1.5 million distinct CDR3 sequences, roughly 30% of them singletons. What was sequenced was blood. These receptors were obtained from a woman in her twenties or thirties in good health.

This clonotype came up a few times. This sequence joins TRBV24-1 and TRBJ2-3; TRBD1 might be the D (5 bases). The V and J ends lost 1 base and 2 bases respectively, with 9 bases between them. The CDR3 runs to 15 residues. Looked up from germline, CDR1 is KGHDR and CDR2 is SFDVKD. The CDR3 loop reads CATSDFDSYTDTQYF. DNA of the CDR3: TGTGCCACCAGTGATTTCGACAGCTACACAGATACGCAGTATTTT.

The chain uses TRBV14 and TRBJ2-7, with D perhaps matching TRBD1 (5 bases). Between the trimmed V and J ends, which lost 4 bases and 3 bases, there was a span of 19 bases. This CDR3 is 16 amino acids long. CDR1 is SGHDN, CDR2 FVKESK, per germline. The CDR3 DNA sequence: TGTGCCAGCAGCCTTGGCCGTCTGGACATGGACTACGAGCAGTACTTC. As protein: CASSLGRLDMDYEQYF.

As regards this clonotype: A much larger clone lies a single base off, so this may be a read error. The chain's CDR3 is CARSQPRDGRYEQYF. CDR3 DNA sequence: TGCGCCCGCAGCCAGCCCAGGGACGGACGCTACGAGCAGTACTTC. This chain connects TRBV4-1 to TRBJ2-7; the D call may be TRBD1 or TRBD2 (5 bases each). The germline V gene has CDR1 MGHRA and CDR2 YSYEKL. The length of the CDR3 is 15 residues.

This clonotype was observed many times. The chain carries TRBV5-1 and TRBJ2-7; unclear D gene. The CDR3 runs to 15 residues. Germline loops: CDR1 SGHRS, CDR2 YFSETQ. Trimming took 2 bases from V and 0 from J, leaving 12 bases between them. Written as DNA, the CDR3 is TGCGCCAGCAGCTTAGGTACAGCAGGCTCCTACGAGCAGTACTTC. Its protein product is CASSLGTAGSYEQYF.

This clonotype has a handful of counts. The chain carries TRBV3-1 and TRBJ2-5, with 8 nucleotides matching TRBD2. V lost 4 bases and J lost 7; bases outside the gene matches: 14. CDR1 is LGHDT, CDR2 YNNKEL, per germline (reference sequence). CDR3 length: 16 residues. Written as DNA, the CDR3 is TGTGCCAGCAGCCTCCGGCAAGGAGCGGGAGTTGGGACCCAGTACTTC. It encodes CASSLRQGAGVGTQYF.

CDR3 sequence reads: CSAPLRGNTEAFF. In nucleotides, the CDR3 is TGCAGTGCCCCCCTTAGGGGGAACACTGAAGCTTTCTTT. The rearrangement uses TRBV20-1 and TRBJ1-1; possible D gene TRBD1, 5 bases. CDR1 is DFQATT, CDR2 SNEGSKA, per germline (reference sequence). Trimming took 6 bases from V and 1 from J, leaving 12 bases between them. CDR3 length: 13 residues.